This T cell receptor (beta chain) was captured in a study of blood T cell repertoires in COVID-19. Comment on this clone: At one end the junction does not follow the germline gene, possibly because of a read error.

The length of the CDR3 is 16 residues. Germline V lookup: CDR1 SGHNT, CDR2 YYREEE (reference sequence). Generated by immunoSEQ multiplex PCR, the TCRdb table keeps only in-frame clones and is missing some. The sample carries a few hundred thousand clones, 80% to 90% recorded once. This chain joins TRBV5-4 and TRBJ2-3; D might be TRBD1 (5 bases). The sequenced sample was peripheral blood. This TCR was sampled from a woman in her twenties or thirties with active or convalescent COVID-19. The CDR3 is CAGSRGGRTSTDTQYF. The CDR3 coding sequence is TGTGCCGGCAGTAGGGGTGGACGGACAAGCACAGATACGCAGTATTTT. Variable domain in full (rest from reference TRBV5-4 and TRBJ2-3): ETGVTQSPTHLIKTRGQQVTLRCSSQSGHNTVSWYQQALGQGPQFIFQYYREEENGRGNFPPRFSGLQFPNYSSELNVNALELDDSALYLCAGSRGGRTSTDTQYFGPGTRLTVL.